The T cell receptor (beta chain) described here comes from a study of blood T cell repertoires in COVID-19. Per the original data handling: Amplification of reference gene primers provided the estimated nucleated cell counts. TCRdb's copy holds only in-frame clones and misses some; the assay was immunoSEQ multiplex PCR. V, J and clone size are taken as reported in that table, and D and trimming were inferred from the DNA itself. The sample lists hundreds of thousands of clones, approximately 84% occurring once. This clone occurred a few times. Germline CDR1 and CDR2: KGHSH and LQKENI. The CDR3 has 14 residues. V was shortened by 0 bases and J by 5 bases, with 7 bases between the two germline ends.

The sequencing sample was made of PBMCs or T cells enriched from blood (not recorded which). This clonotype was sampled from a woman aged 25 to 39 who had recovered from COVID-19. The chain couples TRBV18 to TRBJ2-2, with TRBD1 as a possible D gene (5 bases). The CDR3 DNA follows: TGTGCCAGCTCACCACCTTGGACAACCGGGGAGCTGTTTTTT. It yields the protein CASSPPWTTGELFF.